This TCR beta chain was recovered during a study of blood T cell repertoires in COVID-19. Study overall: Donors in the United States, Italy and Spain gave samples during acute or convalescent COVID-19. The analysed material was cDNA or gDNA that came from T cells, B-cell-depleted T cells, or PBMCs.

In the authors' workflow: From reference gene primer amplification, estimates of nucleated cell counts were derived. Assay: immunoSEQ multiplex PCR; the TCRdb copy retains only in-frame clones and omits some. The V and J calls and clone size come from that table; D and trimming were worked out from the DNA. The table records 200,000 to 250,000 clones, 75% to 85% of them present only once. V was pared by 1 base and J by 3 bases, with 4 bases between. The CDR3 runs to 11 residues. Germline values: CDR1 GTSNPN, CDR2 SVGIG (reference sequence). V gene TRBV30 combines with J gene TRBJ2-7, with unresolved D. The specimen was peripheral blood. The receptor was isolated from a human donor in a cohort sampled during active COVID-19. CDR3 amino acids: CAWSARYEQYF. The CDR3 DNA is TGTGCCTGGAGTGCTCGCTACGAGCAGTACTTC.